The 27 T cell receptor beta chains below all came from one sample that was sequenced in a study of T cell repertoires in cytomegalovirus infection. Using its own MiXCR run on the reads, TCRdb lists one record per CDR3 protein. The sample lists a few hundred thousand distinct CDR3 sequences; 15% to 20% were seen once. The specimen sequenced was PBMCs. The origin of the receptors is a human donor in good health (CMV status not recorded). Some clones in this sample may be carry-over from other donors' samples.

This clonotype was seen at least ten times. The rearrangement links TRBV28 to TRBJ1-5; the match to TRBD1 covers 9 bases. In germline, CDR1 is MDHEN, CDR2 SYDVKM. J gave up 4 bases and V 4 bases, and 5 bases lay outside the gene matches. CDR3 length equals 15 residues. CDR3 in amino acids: CASSSGQGTNQPQHF. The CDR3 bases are TGTGCCAGCAGTTCCGGACAGGGGACGAATCAGCCCCAGCATTTT. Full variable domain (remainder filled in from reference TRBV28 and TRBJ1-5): DVKVTQSSRYLVKRTGEKVFLECVQDMDHENMFWYRQDPGLGLRLIYFSYDVKMKEKGDIPEGYSVSREKKERFSLILESASTNQTSMYLCASSSGQGTNQPQHFGDGTRLSIL.

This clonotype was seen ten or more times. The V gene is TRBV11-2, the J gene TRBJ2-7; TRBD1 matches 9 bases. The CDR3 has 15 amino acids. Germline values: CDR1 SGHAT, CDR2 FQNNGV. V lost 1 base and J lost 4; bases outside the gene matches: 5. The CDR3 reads CASSLGDRAGYEQYF. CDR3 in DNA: TGTGCCAGCAGCTTAGGGGACAGGGCGGGTTACGAGCAGTACTTC.

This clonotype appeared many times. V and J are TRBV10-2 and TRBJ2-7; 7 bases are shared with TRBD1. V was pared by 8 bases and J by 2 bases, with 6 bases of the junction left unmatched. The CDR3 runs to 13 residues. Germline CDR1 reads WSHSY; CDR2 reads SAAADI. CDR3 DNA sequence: TGCGCCAGCGCGAGGACAGGACCCTACGAGCAGTACTTC. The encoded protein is CASARTGPYEQYF.

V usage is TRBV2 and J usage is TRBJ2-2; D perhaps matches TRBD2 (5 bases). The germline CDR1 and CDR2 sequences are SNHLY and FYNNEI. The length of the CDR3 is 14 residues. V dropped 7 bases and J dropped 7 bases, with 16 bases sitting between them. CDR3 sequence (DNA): TGTGCCAGCAAAACCGCGGGTTACGGCGGGGAGCTGTTTTTT. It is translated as CASKTAGYGGELFF.

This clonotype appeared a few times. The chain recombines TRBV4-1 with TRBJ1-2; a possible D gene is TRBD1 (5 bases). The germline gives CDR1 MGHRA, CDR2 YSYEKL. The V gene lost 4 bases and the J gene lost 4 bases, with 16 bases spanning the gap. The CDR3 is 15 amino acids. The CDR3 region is CASSPRSERGYGYTF. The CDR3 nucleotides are TGCGCCAGCAGCCCCCGGTCTGAAAGGGGCTATGGCTACACCTTC.

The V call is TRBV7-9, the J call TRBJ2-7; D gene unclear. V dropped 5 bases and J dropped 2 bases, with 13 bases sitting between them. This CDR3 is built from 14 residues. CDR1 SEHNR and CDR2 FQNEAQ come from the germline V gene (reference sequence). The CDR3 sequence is CASSPLDGAYEQYF. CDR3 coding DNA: TGTGCCAGCAGCCCGCTGGACGGAGCCTACGAGCAGTACTTC.

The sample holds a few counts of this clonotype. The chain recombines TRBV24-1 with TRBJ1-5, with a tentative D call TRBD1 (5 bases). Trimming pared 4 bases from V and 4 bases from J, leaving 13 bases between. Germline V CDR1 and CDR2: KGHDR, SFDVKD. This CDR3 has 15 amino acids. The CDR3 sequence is CATSDAGAGNQPQHF. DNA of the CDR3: TGTGCCACCAGTGACGCTGGGGCAGGTAATCAGCCCCAGCATTTT.

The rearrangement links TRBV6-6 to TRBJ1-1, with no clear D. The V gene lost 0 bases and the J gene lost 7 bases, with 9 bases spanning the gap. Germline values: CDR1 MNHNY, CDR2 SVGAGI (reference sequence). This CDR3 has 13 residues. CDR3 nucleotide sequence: TGTGCCAGCAGTTACTCCGGTCAGATTGAAGCTTTCTTT. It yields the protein CASSYSGQIEAFF.

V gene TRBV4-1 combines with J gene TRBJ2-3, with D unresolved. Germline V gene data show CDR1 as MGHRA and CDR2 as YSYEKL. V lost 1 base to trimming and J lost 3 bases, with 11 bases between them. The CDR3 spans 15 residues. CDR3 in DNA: TGCGCCAGCAGCCAAGTCGGATTGTTGACAGATACGCAGTATTTT. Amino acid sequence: CASSQVGLLTDTQYF.

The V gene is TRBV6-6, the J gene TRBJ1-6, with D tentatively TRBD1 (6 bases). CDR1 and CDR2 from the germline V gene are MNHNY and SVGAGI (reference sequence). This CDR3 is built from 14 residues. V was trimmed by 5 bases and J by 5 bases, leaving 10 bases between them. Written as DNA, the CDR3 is TGTGCCAGCAGTCTACAGGGCAATAATTCACCCCTCCACTTT. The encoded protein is CASSLQGNNSPLHF.

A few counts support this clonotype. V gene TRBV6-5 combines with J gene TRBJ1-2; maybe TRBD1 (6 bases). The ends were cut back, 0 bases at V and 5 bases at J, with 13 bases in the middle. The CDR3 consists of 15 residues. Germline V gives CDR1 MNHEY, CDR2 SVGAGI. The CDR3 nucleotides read TGTGCCAGCAGTTACTCCCAAAGGGGGTCATATGGCTACACCTTC. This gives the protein CASSYSQRGSYGYTF.

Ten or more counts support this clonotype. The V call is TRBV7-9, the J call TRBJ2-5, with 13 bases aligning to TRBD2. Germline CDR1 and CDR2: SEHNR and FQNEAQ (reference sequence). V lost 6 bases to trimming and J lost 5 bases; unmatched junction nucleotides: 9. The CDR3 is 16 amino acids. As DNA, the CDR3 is TGTGCCAGCAGGTTAACCGGGACTAGCGGGGTTGAGACCCAGTACTTC. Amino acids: CASRLTGTSGVETQYF.

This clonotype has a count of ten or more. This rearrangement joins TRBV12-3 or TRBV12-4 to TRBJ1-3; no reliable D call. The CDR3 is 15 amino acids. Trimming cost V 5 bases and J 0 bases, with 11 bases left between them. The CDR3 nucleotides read TGTGCCAGCAGTCCCCGGGAAAACTCTGGAAACACCATATATTTT. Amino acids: CASSPRENSGNTIYF.

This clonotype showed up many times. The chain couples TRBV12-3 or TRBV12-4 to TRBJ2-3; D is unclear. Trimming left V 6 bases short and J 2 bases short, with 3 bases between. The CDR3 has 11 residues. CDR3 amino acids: CASRITDTQYF. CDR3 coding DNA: TGTGCCAGCAGAATCACAGATACGCAGTATTTT.

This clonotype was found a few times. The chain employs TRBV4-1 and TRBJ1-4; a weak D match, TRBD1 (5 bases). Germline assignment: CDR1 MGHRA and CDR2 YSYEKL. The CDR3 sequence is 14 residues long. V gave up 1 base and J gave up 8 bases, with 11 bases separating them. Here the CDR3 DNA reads TGCGCCAGCAGCCAAGCGTGGGGCTACGAAAAACTGTTTTTT. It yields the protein CASSQAWGYEKLFF.

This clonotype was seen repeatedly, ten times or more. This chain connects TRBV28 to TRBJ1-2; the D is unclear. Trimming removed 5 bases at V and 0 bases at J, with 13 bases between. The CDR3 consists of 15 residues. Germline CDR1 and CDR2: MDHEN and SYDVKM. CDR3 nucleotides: TGTGCCAGCAGTCCCCCCGGTACAGCTAACTATGGCTACACCTTC. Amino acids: CASSPPGTANYGYTF.

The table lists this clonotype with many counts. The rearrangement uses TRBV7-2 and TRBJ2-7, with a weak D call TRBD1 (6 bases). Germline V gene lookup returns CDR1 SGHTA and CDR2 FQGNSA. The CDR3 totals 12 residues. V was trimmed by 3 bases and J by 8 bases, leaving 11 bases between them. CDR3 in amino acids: CASSFNREQQYF. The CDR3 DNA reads TGTGCCAGCAGCTTCAACAGGGAGCAGCAGTACTTC.

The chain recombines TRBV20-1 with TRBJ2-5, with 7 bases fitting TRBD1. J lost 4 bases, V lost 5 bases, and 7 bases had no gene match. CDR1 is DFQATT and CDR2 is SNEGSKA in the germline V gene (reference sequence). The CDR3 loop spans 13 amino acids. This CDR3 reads CSALQGVSETQYF. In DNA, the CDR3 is TGCAGTGCTCTCCAGGGGGTCTCAGAGACCCAGTACTTC.

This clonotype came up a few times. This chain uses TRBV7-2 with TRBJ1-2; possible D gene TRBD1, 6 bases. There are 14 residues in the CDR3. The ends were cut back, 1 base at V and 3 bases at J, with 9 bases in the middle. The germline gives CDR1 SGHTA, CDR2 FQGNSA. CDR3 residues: CASSLGWTDYGYTF. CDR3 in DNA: TGTGCCAGCAGCTTAGGATGGACAGACTATGGCTACACCTTC.

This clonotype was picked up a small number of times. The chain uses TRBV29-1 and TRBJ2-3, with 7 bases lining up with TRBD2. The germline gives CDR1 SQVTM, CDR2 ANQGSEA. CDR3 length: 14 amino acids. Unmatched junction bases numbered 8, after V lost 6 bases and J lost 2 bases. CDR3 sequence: CSVWSGTATDTQYF. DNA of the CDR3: TGCAGCGTATGGAGCGGGACTGCCACAGATACGCAGTATTTT.

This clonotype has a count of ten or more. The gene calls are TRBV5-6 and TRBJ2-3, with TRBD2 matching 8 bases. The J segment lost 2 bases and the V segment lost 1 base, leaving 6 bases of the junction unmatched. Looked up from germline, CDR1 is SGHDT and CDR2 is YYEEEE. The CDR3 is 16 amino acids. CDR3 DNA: TGTGCCAGCAGCTTGCGAGCGGGGGCTAACACAGATACGCAGTATTTT. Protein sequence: CASSLRAGANTDTQYF.

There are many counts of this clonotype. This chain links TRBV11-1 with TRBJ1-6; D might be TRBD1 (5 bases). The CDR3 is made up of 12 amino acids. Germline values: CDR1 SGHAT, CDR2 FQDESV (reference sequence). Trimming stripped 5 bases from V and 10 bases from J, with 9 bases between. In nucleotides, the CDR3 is TGTGCCAGCAGCGGCAGGGAATCACCCCTCCACTTT. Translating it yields CASSGRESPLHF. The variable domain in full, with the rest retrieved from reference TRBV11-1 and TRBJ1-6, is EAEVAQSPRYKITEKSQAVAFWCDPISGHATLYWYRQILGQGPELLVQFQDESVVDDSQLPKDRFSAERLKGVDSTLKIQPAELGDSAMYLCASSGRESPLHFGNGTRLTVT.

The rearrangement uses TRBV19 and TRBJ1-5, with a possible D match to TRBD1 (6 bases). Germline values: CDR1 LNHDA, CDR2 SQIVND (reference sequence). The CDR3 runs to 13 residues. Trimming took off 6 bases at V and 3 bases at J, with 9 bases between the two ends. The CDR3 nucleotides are TGTGCCAGTAGCCGGGGGCACAATCAGCCCCAGCATTTT. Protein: CASSRGHNQPQHF.

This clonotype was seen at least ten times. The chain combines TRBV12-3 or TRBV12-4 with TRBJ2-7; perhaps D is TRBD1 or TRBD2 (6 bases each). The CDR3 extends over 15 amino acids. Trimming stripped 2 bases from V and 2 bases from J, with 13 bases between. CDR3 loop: CASSLHGGGTYEQYF. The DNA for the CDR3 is TGTGCCAGCAGTTTACATGGAGGGGGAACCTACGAGCAGTACTTC.

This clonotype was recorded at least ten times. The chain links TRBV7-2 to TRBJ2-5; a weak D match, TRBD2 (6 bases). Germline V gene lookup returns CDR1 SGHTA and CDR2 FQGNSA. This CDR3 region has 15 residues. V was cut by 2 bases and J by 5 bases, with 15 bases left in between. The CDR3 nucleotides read TGTGCCAGCAGCTTAATGCTAGCGTCTGAGGAGACCCAGTACTTC. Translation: CASSLMLASEETQYF.

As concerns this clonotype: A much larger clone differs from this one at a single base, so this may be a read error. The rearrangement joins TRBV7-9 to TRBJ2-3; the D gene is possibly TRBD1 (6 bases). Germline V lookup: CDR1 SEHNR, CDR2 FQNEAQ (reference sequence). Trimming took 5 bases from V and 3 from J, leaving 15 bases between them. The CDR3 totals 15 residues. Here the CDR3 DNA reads TGTGCCAGCAGCCGAAGGTCAGGGGTGACAGATACGCAGTATTTT. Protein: CASSRRSGVTDTQYF.

This chain's CDR3 is CASSLIGISHRGGYTF. The CDR3 coding sequence is TGTGCCAGCAGTCTTATCGGGATTTCACACAGGGGGGGCTACACCTTC. This chain joins TRBV28 and TRBJ1-2, with TRBD1 identical over 8 bases. V dropped 5 bases and J dropped 8; count of bases not matched to a gene: 16. Germline values: CDR1 MDHEN, CDR2 SYDVKM. This CDR3 region has 16 residues.